This TCR beta chain was observed in a study of cytomegalovirus exposure and HLA in healthy donors. Study-level information: Inside one of the first data releases sat 75 million to 100 million unique TCRs taken from HLA-typed donors.

The PCR was carried out with 60 Vbeta primers and 13 Jbeta primers. The method was immunoSEQ multiplex PCR; TCRdb's version includes in-frame clones alone and lacks a portion of them. Of about 100,000 clones in the sample, around 83% were seen once. Germline loops: CDR1 MGHRA, CDR2 YSYEKL. The CDR3 sequence is 16 residues long. V trimming: 2 bases; J trimming: 5 bases; junction bases outside the gene matches: 11. The sequence derives from a young woman in good health and CMV-seronegative. The sample consisted of PBMCs. The chain employs TRBV4-1 and TRBJ1-2, with 7 bases fitting TRBD1. CDR3 region: CASSQKNRDREYGYTF. The CDR3 nucleotides are TGCGCCAGCAGCCAAAAAAACCGGGACAGAGAGTATGGCTACACCTTC.